Listed below are T cell receptor beta chains from one sample, sequenced in a study of T cells in severe cutaneous drug reactions. TCRdb re-called the multiplex PCR reads; one entry per CDR3 protein, DNA not given. The table lists about 1,900 distinct CDR3 sequences. The sample consisted of PBMCs. All receptors derive from a human donor with Stevens-Johnson syndrome, a severe cutaneous drug reaction. Each CDR3 is given with its conserved first and last residue. Some rows mark clone size as missing; the rest say once, few, many or name a class of expanded clone.

>TRBJ1-2|NA|TRBV13
CASSSDQEANYGYTF
>TRBJ1-1|medium-sized|TRBV2
CASSEGWKSLNTEAFF
>TRBJ2-3|medium-sized|TRBV7-9
CASSLGLAGVGDTQYF
>TRBJ2-3|NA|TRBV5-5
CASSEGLAGGWADTQYF
>TRBJ2-3|medium-sized|TRBV7-9
CASSSRDREADTQYF
>TRBJ2-5|NA|TRBV20-1
CSAIGFETQYF
>TRBJ1-5|NA|TRBV20-1
CSARTGTGGGSNQPQHF
>TRBJ2-1|medium-sized|TRBV5-1
CASSSTLSSYNEQFF
>TRBJ2-1|NA|TRBV2
CASTSGMGNEQFF
>TRBJ1-2|medium-sized|TRBV7-9
CASSLDRGRPYGYTF
>TRBJ1-1|large|TRBV25-1
CASSDISQSAFF